These 8 T cell receptor beta chains originate from one sample sequenced in a study of response to subunit inactivated influenza vaccine. In TCRdb, the RT-PCR reads were re-called with MiXCR into one record per CDR3 protein. Among some 500,000 distinct CDR3 sequences listed, approximately 15% were seen once. This material consisted of CD4+ T cells sorted from PBMCs, taken less than 30 months after vaccination. The receptors come from a man aged 50 to 69 who received an inactivated influenza vaccine.

This clonotype was counted a few times. The V call is TRBV10-3, the J call TRBJ2-2, with TRBD1 as a possible D gene (6 bases). In germline, CDR1 is ENHRY, CDR2 SYGVKD. V was pared by 8 bases and J by 3 bases, with 13 bases between. The CDR3 is 14 residues long. CDR3 bases: TGTGCCATCGCCTACAGGGACGACACCGGGGAGCTGTTTTTT. It codes for CAIAYRDDTGELFF.

The chain uses TRBV4-2 and TRBJ2-5; D may be TRBD1 (6 bases). The CDR3 is 15 amino acids. The V end lost 0 bases, the J end lost 2 bases, and 10 bases lay between the germline ends. The germline CDR1 and CDR2 sequences are LGHNA and YNFKEQ. Here the CDR3 DNA reads TGTGCCAGCAGCCAAGATCAGGGGTATCAAGAGACCCAGTACTTC. It encodes CASSQDQGYQETQYF.

In this sample, this clonotype turned up a few times. The chain recombines TRBV4-2 with TRBJ2-7, with a weak D call TRBD1 (5 bases). The CDR3 runs to 15 residues. V was pared by 0 bases and J by 5 bases, with 14 bases between. CDR1 is LGHNA, CDR2 YNFKEQ, per germline. CDR3 in amino acids: CASSQETVLAHEQYF. The CDR3 bases are TGTGCCAGCAGCCAAGAGACAGTATTGGCCCACGAGCAGTACTTC.

This clonotype has just a few counts. This chain connects TRBV5-1 to TRBJ2-7, with 8 bases identical to TRBD1. J gave up 0 bases and V 6 bases, and 8 bases lay outside the gene matches. Germline V lookup: CDR1 SGHRS, CDR2 YFSETQ. The CDR3 has 15 amino acids. The CDR3 DNA follows: TGCGCCAGCAAGTGGGGTACAGGGGGCTCCTACGAGCAGTACTTC. Protein product: CASKWGTGGSYEQYF.

This chain connects TRBV5-1 to TRBJ2-7, with D possibly TRBD2 on 6 matching bases. Trimming took off 1 base at V and 6 bases at J, with 17 bases between the two ends. Looked up from germline, CDR1 is SGHRS and CDR2 is YFSETQ. There are 15 residues in the CDR3. CDR3 residues: CASSLRGREVGEQYF. As DNA, the CDR3 is TGCGCCAGCAGCTTGAGGGGCAGGGAGGTCGGCGAGCAGTACTTC.

The rearrangement joins TRBV20-1 to TRBJ2-2; D gene uncertain. This CDR3 has 14 residues. Trimming cost V 2 bases and J 6 bases, with 13 bases left between them. Germline CDR1 is DFQATT and CDR2 is SNEGSKA (reference sequence). In nucleotides, the CDR3 is TGCAGTGCTAGACCCCGTAATGGCCCCGGGGAGCTGTTTTTT. Protein sequence: CSARPRNGPGELFF.

The genes are TRBV20-1 and TRBJ2-1; 7 positions match TRBD2. This CDR3 is built from 12 residues. The V and J ends lost 0 bases and 10 bases, in that order; junction bases with no gene match: 3. Germline values: CDR1 DFQATT, CDR2 SNEGSKA (reference sequence). The CDR3 DNA reads as TGCAGTGCTAGAGAGGGAGGGAGGGAGCAGTTCTTC. Translating gives CSAREGGREQFF.

Only a few counts were recorded for this clonotype. The chain links TRBV5-1 to TRBJ2-1, with a weak D call TRBD2 (6 bases). Deletions cut 3 bases from V and 1 base from J, with 11 bases between. Germline V gene sequence: CDR1 SGHRS, CDR2 YFSETQ. The CDR3 has 15 residues. The CDR3 nucleotides read TGCGCCAGCAGCTATGCGGGGTTTTCCTACAATGAGCAGTTCTTC. Encoded protein: CASSYAGFSYNEQFF.